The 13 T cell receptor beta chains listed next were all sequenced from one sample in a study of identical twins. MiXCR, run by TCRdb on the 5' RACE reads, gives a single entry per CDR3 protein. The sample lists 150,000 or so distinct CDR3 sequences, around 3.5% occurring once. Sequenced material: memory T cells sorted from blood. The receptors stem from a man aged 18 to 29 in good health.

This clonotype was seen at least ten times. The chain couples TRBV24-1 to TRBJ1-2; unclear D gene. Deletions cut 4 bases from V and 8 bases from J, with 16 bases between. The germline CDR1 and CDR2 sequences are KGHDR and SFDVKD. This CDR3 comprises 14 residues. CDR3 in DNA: TGTGCCACCAGTGAAGCCGGCCAATGGGAGGGCTACACCTTC. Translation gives CATSEAGQWEGYTF.

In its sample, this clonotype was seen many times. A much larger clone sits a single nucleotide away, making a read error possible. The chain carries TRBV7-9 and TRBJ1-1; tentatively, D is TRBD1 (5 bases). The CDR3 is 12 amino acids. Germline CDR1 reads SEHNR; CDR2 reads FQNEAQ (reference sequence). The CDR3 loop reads CSSSVGEYVAFF. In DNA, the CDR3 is TGTTCCAGCTCCGTAGGGGAGTACGTAGCTTTCTTT.

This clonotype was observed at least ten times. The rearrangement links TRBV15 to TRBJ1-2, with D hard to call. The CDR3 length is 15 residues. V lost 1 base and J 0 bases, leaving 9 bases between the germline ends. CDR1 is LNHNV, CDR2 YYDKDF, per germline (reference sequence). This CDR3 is CATSRGTGPNYGYTF. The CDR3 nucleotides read TGTGCCACCAGCAGAGGGACGGGCCCTAACTATGGCTACACCTTC.

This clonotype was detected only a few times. In nucleotides, the CDR3 is TGTGCCAGCAGTACCCCGTGGGGGGATGAAGCTTTCTTT. It yields the protein CASSTPWGDEAFF. This chain uses TRBV6-1 with TRBJ1-1, with D tentatively TRBD1 (5 bases). Germline CDR1 MNHNS, CDR2 SASEGT. V was cut by 5 bases and J by 7 bases, with 14 bases left in between. This CDR3 is built from 13 residues.

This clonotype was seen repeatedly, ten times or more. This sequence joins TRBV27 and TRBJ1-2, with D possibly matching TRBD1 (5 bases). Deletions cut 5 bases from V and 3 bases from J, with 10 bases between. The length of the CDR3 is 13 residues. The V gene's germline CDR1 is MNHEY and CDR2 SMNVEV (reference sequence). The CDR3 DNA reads TGTGCCAGCAGTCGCCTAGGGGACTATGGCTACACCTTC. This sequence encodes CASSRLGDYGYTF.

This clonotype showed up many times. CDR3 protein: CASSATGRTPTGELFF. CDR3 nucleotide sequence: TGCGCCAGCAGCGCTACAGGGCGGACCCCCACCGGGGAGCTGTTTTTT. The rearrangement uses TRBV5-1 and TRBJ2-2; a weak D match, TRBD1 (6 bases). The CDR3 sequence is 16 residues long. CDR1 is SGHRS and CDR2 is YFSETQ in the germline V gene. Trimming shortened V by 4 bases and J by 4 bases, and 17 bases separated the two germline ends.

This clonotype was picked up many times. CDR3 nucleotides: TGTGCCAGCAGTTTCACCTGGGACTTCCGGACTGAAGCTTTCTTT. Protein: CASSFTWDFRTEAFF. V usage is TRBV6-2 or TRBV6-3 and J usage is TRBJ1-1, with D possibly TRBD1 on 5 matching bases. CDR1 is MNHEY, CDR2 SVGEGT, per germline. The CDR3 extends over 15 amino acids. V was trimmed by 4 bases and J by 5 bases, leaving 17 bases between them.

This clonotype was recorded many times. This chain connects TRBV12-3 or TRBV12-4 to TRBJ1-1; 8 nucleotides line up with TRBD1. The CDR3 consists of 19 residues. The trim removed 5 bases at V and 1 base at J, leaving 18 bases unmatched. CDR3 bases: TGTGCCAGCAGTCCCTACAGGACAGGGCGAGGGTCGAAGAACACTGAAGCTTTCTTT. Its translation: CASSPYRTGRGSKNTEAFF.

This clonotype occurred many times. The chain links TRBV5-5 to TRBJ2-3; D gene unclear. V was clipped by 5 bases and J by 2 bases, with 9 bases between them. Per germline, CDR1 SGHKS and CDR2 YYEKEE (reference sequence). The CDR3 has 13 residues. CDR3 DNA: TGTGCCAGCAGGAAAATCGACACAGATACGCAGTATTTT. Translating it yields CASRKIDTDTQYF.

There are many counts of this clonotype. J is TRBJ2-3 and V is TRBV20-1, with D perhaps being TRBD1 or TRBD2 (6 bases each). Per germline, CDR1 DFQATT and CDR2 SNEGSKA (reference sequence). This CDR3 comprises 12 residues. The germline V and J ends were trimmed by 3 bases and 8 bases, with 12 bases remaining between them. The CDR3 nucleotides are TGCAGTGCTAGTACCGAGGGGGGTACGCAGTATTTT. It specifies CSASTEGGTQYF.

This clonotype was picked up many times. DNA of the CDR3: TGTGCCACCTCCCGGGACTCGAGCTCCTACAATGAGCAGTTCTTC. This sequence encodes CATSRDSSSYNEQFF. The chain carries TRBV12-3 or TRBV12-4 and TRBJ2-1; a possible D gene is TRBD2 (6 bases). The CDR3 sequence is 15 residues long. Trimming removed 10 bases from V and 0 bases from J, with 16 bases in between.

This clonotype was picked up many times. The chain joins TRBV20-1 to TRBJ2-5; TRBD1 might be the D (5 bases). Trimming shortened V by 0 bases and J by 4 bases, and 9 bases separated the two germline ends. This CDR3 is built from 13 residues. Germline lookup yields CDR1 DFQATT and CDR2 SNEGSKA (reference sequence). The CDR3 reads CSARDIQGETQYF. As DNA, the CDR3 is TGCAGTGCTAGAGATATCCAGGGAGAGACCCAGTACTTC.

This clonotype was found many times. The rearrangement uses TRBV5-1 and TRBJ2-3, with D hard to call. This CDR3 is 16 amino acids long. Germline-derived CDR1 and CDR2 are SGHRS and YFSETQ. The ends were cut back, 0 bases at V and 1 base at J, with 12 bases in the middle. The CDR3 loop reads CASSLALTSRTDTQYF. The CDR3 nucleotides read TGCGCCAGCAGCTTGGCCCTAACGTCTCGCACAGATACGCAGTATTTT.